The 2 T cell receptor beta chains in this list originate from one sample, sequenced in a study of T-cell reconstitution after alpha-beta-depleted transplantation in children. This sample's TCRbeta library carried unique molecular identifier barcodes. TCRdb itself ran the PCR reads through MiXCR, one entry per CDR3 protein. The data hold 500,000 to 650,000 distinct CDR3 sequences, with over 10% observed a single time. The source material was PBMCs, mostly from graft donor cells, sampled 360 days after TCRalphabeta/CD19-depleted stem cell transplant. The receptors stem from a male patient younger than 18 who had a stem cell transplant for acute myeloid leukemia, so the T cells may come from the graft donor.

This clonotype has a single count. A much larger clone differs from this one at a single base, so this may be a read error. The chain carries TRBV7-2 and TRBJ2-7; 9 bases map to TRBD1. The germline V gene encodes CDR1 SGHTA and CDR2 FQGNSA. The CDR3 totals 14 residues. V gave up 2 bases and J gave up 6 bases; unmatched junction bases: 5. The CDR3 DNA follows: TGTGCCAGCAGCTTACGACAGGGGGGGTGCGAGCAGTACTTC. Its protein product is CASSLRQGGCEQYF.

This clonotype was seen more than once but under ten times. This sequence joins TRBV15 and TRBJ2-7; 11 positions match TRBD2. CDR1 and CDR2 (germline): LNHNV, YYDKDF (reference sequence). V dropped 7 bases and J dropped 2; count of bases not matched to a gene: 10. The length of the CDR3 is 16 residues. The CDR3 nucleotides are TGTGCCACCACCAAGAATGGACTAGCGGGTACCTACGAGCAGTACTTC. Translated: CATTKNGLAGTYEQYF.